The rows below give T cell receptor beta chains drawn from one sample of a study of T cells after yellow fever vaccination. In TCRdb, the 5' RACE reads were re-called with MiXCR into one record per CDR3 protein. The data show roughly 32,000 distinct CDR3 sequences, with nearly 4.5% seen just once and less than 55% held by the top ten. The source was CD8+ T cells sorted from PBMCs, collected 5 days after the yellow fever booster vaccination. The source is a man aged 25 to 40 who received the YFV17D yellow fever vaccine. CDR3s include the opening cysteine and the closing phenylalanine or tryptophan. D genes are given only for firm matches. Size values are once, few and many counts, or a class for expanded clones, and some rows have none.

CDR3nt: TGCAGCGTGAAGGGGGGATCAAGATACGAGCAGTACTTC
CDR3aa: CSVKGGSRYEQYF
len: 13
v_gene: TRBV29-1
j_gene: TRBJ2-7
d_gene: .
abundance: many

CDR3nt: TGTGCCAGCAGTCCAGGCTCCCGGGACAGGGAACGGAGCGAGCAGTACTTC
CDR3aa: CASSPGSRDRERSEQYF
len: 17
v_gene: TRBV27
j_gene: TRBJ2-7
d_gene: TRBD1
abundance: many

CDR3nt: TGCAGCGTCGGACAGGGCGCCAATGAGCAGTTCTTC
CDR3aa: CSVGQGANEQFF
len: 12
v_gene: TRBV29-1
j_gene: TRBJ2-1
d_gene: TRBD1
abundance: few

CDR3nt: TGCAGCGTTGTTGGAAGCTCCTACGAGCAGTACTTC
CDR3aa: CSVVGSSYEQYF
len: 12
v_gene: TRBV29-1
j_gene: TRBJ2-7
d_gene: .
abundance: many

CDR3nt: TGTGCCAGCACCTTATACTCCGGAAACACCATATATTTT
CDR3aa: CASTLYSGNTIYF
len: 13
v_gene: TRBV11-2
j_gene: TRBJ1-3
d_gene: .
abundance: few

CDR3nt: TGTGCTAGAGAGGTGGGACTAGCGGGAGGAACCTACGAGCAGTACTTC
CDR3aa: CAREVGLAGGTYEQYF
len: 16
v_gene: TRBV6-7
j_gene: TRBJ2-7
d_gene: TRBD2
abundance: .

CDR3nt: TGTGCCAGCAGCCAACCGGGCACAGATACGCAGTATTTT
CDR3aa: CASSQPGTDTQYF
len: 13
v_gene: TRBV14
j_gene: TRBJ2-3
d_gene: .
abundance: few

CDR3nt: TGTGCCAGCAGTTTAACGGGGCCCTACAATGAGCAGTTCTTC
CDR3aa: CASSLTGPYNEQFF
len: 14
v_gene: TRBV28
j_gene: TRBJ2-1
d_gene: .
abundance: many

CDR3nt: TGTGCCAGCGGACAGGGATCATACAATGAGCAGTTCTTC
CDR3aa: CASGQGSYNEQFF
len: 13
v_gene: TRBV7-2
j_gene: TRBJ2-1
d_gene: TRBD1
abundance: many

CDR3nt: TGTGCCAGCAGCCAAATTCCGGGACTAGCGGGAGAGGGGTACTACAATGAGCAGTTCTTC
CDR3aa: CASSQIPGLAGEGYYNEQFF
len: 20
v_gene: TRBV4-2
j_gene: TRBJ2-1
d_gene: TRBD2
abundance: many

CDR3nt: TGTGCCACCAGCAGAGATCGGACAGTCAATCAGCCCCAGCATTTT
CDR3aa: CATSRDRTVNQPQHF
len: 15
v_gene: TRBV15
j_gene: TRBJ1-5
d_gene: .
abundance: many

CDR3nt: TGTGCCAGCAGTTTTCTTCGTGGGGGCGATTTGAACACTGAAGCTTTCTTT
CDR3aa: CASSFLRGGDLNTEAFF
len: 17
v_gene: TRBV6-5
j_gene: TRBJ1-1
d_gene: .
abundance: many

CDR3nt: TGTGCCAGCAGCTCCCTTTCTAGCGGGAGGATTACCGGGGAGCTGTTTTTT
CDR3aa: CASSSLSSGRITGELFF
len: 17
v_gene: TRBV7-3
j_gene: TRBJ2-2
d_gene: TRBD2
abundance: many

CDR3nt: TGTGCCAGCAGTTTGAGTCTTCAGGGACCTTGGCAAGAGACCCAGTACTTC
CDR3aa: CASSLSLQGPWQETQYF
len: 17
v_gene: TRBV12-3/TRBV12-4
j_gene: TRBJ2-5
d_gene: .
abundance: many

CDR3nt: TGTGCCTGGAACCGGGGACAGGAAGTTTTCTACGAGCAGTACTTC
CDR3aa: CAWNRGQEVFYEQYF
len: 15
v_gene: TRBV30
j_gene: TRBJ2-7
d_gene: TRBD1
abundance: many

CDR3nt: TGTGCCAGCAGCTTCTCGACGACAGGGACCCAAGAGACCCAGTACTTC
CDR3aa: CASSFSTTGTQETQYF
len: 16
v_gene: TRBV11-2
j_gene: TRBJ2-5
d_gene: TRBD1
abundance: many

CDR3nt: TGTGCCAGCAGCTCGGACGTTGGACTAACCTACGAGCAGTACTTC
CDR3aa: CASSSDVGLTYEQYF
len: 15
v_gene: TRBV7-6
j_gene: TRBJ2-7
d_gene: .
abundance: few

CDR3nt: TGCGCCAGCAGCCAAGCTAGCGGGGATCACTACGAGCAGTACTTC
CDR3aa: CASSQASGDHYEQYF
len: 15
v_gene: TRBV4-3
j_gene: TRBJ2-7
d_gene: TRBD2
abundance: many

CDR3nt: TGTGCCAGCAGACTAACGTCGACTAGCGGAATGGGGGAGACCCAGTACTTC
CDR3aa: CASRLTSTSGMGETQYF
len: 17
v_gene: TRBV7-2
j_gene: TRBJ2-5
d_gene: TRBD2
abundance: many

CDR3nt: TGCTGTGCTAGGGCCGAAATTGCCCCGGGACGATACTACAATGAGCAGTTCTTC
CDR3aa: CCARAEIAPGRYYNEQFF
len: 18
v_gene: TRBV20-1
j_gene: TRBJ2-1
d_gene: .
abundance: few

CDR3nt: TGTGCCAGCAGCTTTTCAAGTCCGGCGGGCCCGGAACAACCCTACAATGAGCAGTTCTTC
CDR3aa: CASSFSSPAGPEQPYNEQFF
len: 20
v_gene: TRBV11-2
j_gene: TRBJ2-1
d_gene: .
abundance: .

CDR3nt: TGTGCCAGCGAAAAAGGCCGCAGGGTCGGGAACACTGAAGCTTTCTTT
CDR3aa: CASEKGRRVGNTEAFF
len: 16
v_gene: TRBV6-2/TRBV6-3
j_gene: TRBJ1-1
d_gene: .
abundance: many

CDR3nt: TGTGCCAGCAGCGTGGCAGTAGTTGTCTATGAGCAGTTCTTC
CDR3aa: CASSVAVVVYEQFF
len: 14
v_gene: TRBV5-5
j_gene: TRBJ2-1
d_gene: .
abundance: many

CDR3nt: TGTGCCACCAGCAGAGTCCAGGGGGCTGAGGGGAATCAGCCCCAGCATTTT
CDR3aa: CATSRVQGAEGNQPQHF
len: 17
v_gene: TRBV15
j_gene: TRBJ1-5
d_gene: TRBD1
abundance: many

CDR3nt: TGTGCCAGCAGCTCCCAGAGAGAAGCTTTCTTT
CDR3aa: CASSSQREAFF
len: 11
v_gene: TRBV7-2
j_gene: TRBJ1-1
d_gene: .
abundance: many

CDR3nt: TGCGCCAGCAGCCAGGTGGGCTTAGACGAGCAGTACTTC
CDR3aa: CASSQVGLDEQYF
len: 13
v_gene: TRBV4-1
j_gene: TRBJ2-7
d_gene: .
abundance: .

CDR3nt: TGCAGTGCTCCCGAGGGCAGTCTTAATCAGCCCCAGCATTTT
CDR3aa: CSAPEGSLNQPQHF
len: 14
v_gene: TRBV20-1
j_gene: TRBJ1-5
d_gene: .
abundance: many

CDR3nt: TGCAGTGCTAGGTCCCTTGACGGTGACACTGAAGCTTTCTTT
CDR3aa: CSARSLDGDTEAFF
len: 14
v_gene: TRBV20-1
j_gene: TRBJ1-1
d_gene: .
abundance: many

CDR3nt: TGTGCCAGCAGCCTGGGGAGTCCTTACCTAAATGAGCAGTTCTTC
CDR3aa: CASSLGSPYLNEQFF
len: 15
v_gene: TRBV27
j_gene: TRBJ2-1
d_gene: .
abundance: many

CDR3nt: TGCAGTGCTAGAGATCATCAGGGATTAGGGACCGGGGAGCTGTTTTTT
CDR3aa: CSARDHQGLGTGELFF
len: 16
v_gene: TRBV20-1
j_gene: TRBJ2-2
d_gene: .
abundance: many

CDR3nt: TGCAGCGTTGAGGGGCTAGCGGGAGGTGGTTCCTACAATGAGCAGTTCTTC
CDR3aa: CSVEGLAGGGSYNEQFF
len: 17
v_gene: TRBV29-1
j_gene: TRBJ2-1
d_gene: TRBD2
abundance: many

CDR3nt: TGCAGTGCTAGGGGGCTAGCGGCCTTGTACAATGAGCAGTTCTTC
CDR3aa: CSARGLAALYNEQFF
len: 15
v_gene: TRBV20-1
j_gene: TRBJ2-1
d_gene: TRBD2
abundance: many

CDR3nt: TGTGCCAGCAGCTTGGCAGGCAACACTGAAGCTTTCTTT
CDR3aa: CASSLAGNTEAFF
len: 13
v_gene: TRBV5-6
j_gene: TRBJ1-1
d_gene: .
abundance: many

CDR3nt: TGTGCCAGCAGCCCAAGTGGCGGCGATACGCAGTATTTT
CDR3aa: CASSPSGGDTQYF
len: 13
v_gene: TRBV5-4
j_gene: TRBJ2-3
d_gene: .
abundance: many

CDR3nt: TGTGCCAGCAGTTCGCCGACTAGCGGGAGTGGTGAGACCCAGTACTTC
CDR3aa: CASSSPTSGSGETQYF
len: 16
v_gene: TRBV6-5
j_gene: TRBJ2-5
d_gene: TRBD2
abundance: .

CDR3nt: TGCGCCAGCAGTGAGTCGACCAGGTCCCACGAGCAGTACTTC
CDR3aa: CASSESTRSHEQYF
len: 14
v_gene: TRBV10-1
j_gene: TRBJ2-7
d_gene: .
abundance: many

CDR3nt: TGTGCCAGCAGCGTAAGCCGGGAGGACAATGAGCAGTTCTTC
CDR3aa: CASSVSREDNEQFF
len: 14
v_gene: TRBV7-8
j_gene: TRBJ2-1
d_gene: TRBD2
abundance: many